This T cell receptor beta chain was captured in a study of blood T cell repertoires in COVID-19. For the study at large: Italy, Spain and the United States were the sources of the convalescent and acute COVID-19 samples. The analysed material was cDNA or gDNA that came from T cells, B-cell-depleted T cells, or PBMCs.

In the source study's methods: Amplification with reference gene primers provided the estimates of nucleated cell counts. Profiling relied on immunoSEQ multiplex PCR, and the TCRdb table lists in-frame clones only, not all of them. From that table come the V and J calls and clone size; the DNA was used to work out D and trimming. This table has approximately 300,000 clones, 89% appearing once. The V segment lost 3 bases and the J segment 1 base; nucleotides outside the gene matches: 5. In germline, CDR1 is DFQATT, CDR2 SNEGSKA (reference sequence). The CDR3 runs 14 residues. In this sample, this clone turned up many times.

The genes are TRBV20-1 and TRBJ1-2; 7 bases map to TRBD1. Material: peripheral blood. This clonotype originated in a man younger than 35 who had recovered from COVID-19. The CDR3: CSASYRGLNYGYTF. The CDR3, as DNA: TGCAGTGCTAGTTACAGGGGACTTAACTATGGCTACACCTTC.